Sequencing of this T cell receptor beta chain was carried out in a study of control samples from healthy donors and cancer patients. Germline-derived CDR1 and CDR2 are LNHDA and SQIVND (reference sequence). Trimming removed 1 base at V and 3 bases at J, with 6 bases between. This CDR3 has 14 amino acids. The assay was immunoSEQ multiplex PCR, and TCRdb's table has in-frame clones only and misses some. The table includes 200,000 to 250,000 clones, 85% to 95% detected once. The TCR was taken from a man over 45 in good health. The chain links TRBV19 to TRBJ2-2, with a weak D call TRBD1 (5 bases). Sequencing input: blood. CDR3: CASSIGQYTGELFF. As DNA, the CDR3 is TGTGCCAGTAGTATAGGACAGTACACCGGGGAGCTGTTTTTT.